Detailed here is one T cell receptor beta chain. No antigen is known for it. Base qualities are not provided; no much larger clone lies one nucleotide away. This sample is drawn from a study of cytomegalovirus exposure and HLA in healthy donors (dated by TCRdb to 2015 to 2018). Broadly, across the study: In an earlier analysis of some 610 of the donors, 276 Gb of sequence data and 90 million to 120 million unique TCR beta sequences from about 179 million T cells were reported. Class I and class II HLA loci were covered by the typing at four-digit resolution. Typing coverage differed by locus: A, B, C, DRB1 and DQB1 were typed in roughly 620-640 donors, DQA1 in roughly 500, DPA1 in some 570, and DPB1 in 450 to 490. In a later analysis, previously published TCR beta repertoires from about 670 donors were re-analyzed and high-resolution HLA genotyping was added so that TCR occurrence patterns could be studied. Every discovery cohort repertoire had been produced on one sequencing platform. A few DR-DQ haplotypes were treated as single units for association and clustering because of strong linkage in the cohort. Approximately 300 gigabases of sequencing data and 70 million to 95 million unique TCR sequences made up an early release that covered around 640 HLA-typed donors. An earlier analysis of nearly 600 of the donors applied high-throughput TCR beta sequencing to assess whether each TCR beta V gene segment acted as functional or pseudogenic. The study aimed to test whether signatures of past pathogen exposure could be identified by cataloging public T cell receptors. Among 398 genotyped donors of the cohort, an average of around 240,000 unique TCR beta nucleotide sequences were sequenced per donor, 15% to 20% of them non-productive. A separate validation cohort of approximately 130 different subjects was used in addition to the approximately 670-subject first cohort. Among the approximately 400 genotyped donors, about 85% belonged to the genetic ancestry cluster associated with self-reported Caucasian donors. In the later analysis, no new phenotypic data were used to find candidate immune exposures; instead, reliance was placed on TCR beta sequences and their occurrence across donors. The T cell repertoires of 700 or so subjects were profiled by immunosequencing and related to cytomegalovirus serostatus. To predict cytomegalovirus infection status, the study combined high-throughput TCR immunosequencing, statistical association of individual TCRs with disease status, and machine learning. A later genetic analysis used genome-wide SNP genotypes for about 65% of the roughly 670 donors, treating that subset as a discovery cohort. Donor age, sex, ethnicity and CMV serostatus were compiled alongside the repertoire data.

Trimming removed 2 bases from V and 1 base from J, leaving 11 bases between the germline ends. Measured from the cysteine to the phenylalanine, the CDR3 is 15 residues long. CDR3 DNA is the only sequence kept; it has 45 bases, read in frame from the first base. CDR1 SNHLY and CDR2 FYNNEI are derived from the germline V gene. Study-level results and caveats: This cohort had only TCR beta chains sequenced, and the lack of alpha or paired-chain data limited which features could be detected. In a later analysis, most CMV-associated TCR beta chains were found to appear HLA-restricted, with HLA associations seemingly driven largely by CMV exposure. Several of the top co-occurrence clusters appeared to be linked to parvovirus B19, influenza, CMV and Epstein-Barr virus, according to a later analysis. The authors suggested that the approach could potentially be generalized to other disease states and immunological phenotypes. Because the 87-base-pair reads could not distinguish some IMGT-functional V segments, including TRBV6-2 and TRBV6-3, those segments were excluded. A later genetic analysis associated a missense DCLRE1C variant with V-gene and J-gene trimming of TCR beta chains, and an independent cohort replicated the association. Broadly in line with IMGT annotations, most TCR beta V segments showed up in productive rearrangements about 87% or about 30% of the time in an earlier analysis of about 500 of the donors. The study listed approximately 150 TCR beta chains as associated with cytomegalovirus. A few of the identified cytomegalovirus-associated TCR beta chains were confirmed in vitro to be specific for cytomegalovirus antigens. According to a later genetic analysis, donors in an Asian-associated ancestry cluster had fewer N-insertions in productive TCRs than the approximately 650-donor mean. Specific HLA alleles were associated with roughly 17,000 TCR beta sequences at a false discovery rate of 0.05 in a later analysis. The classifier was reported to diagnose cytomegalovirus status with high specificity and sensitivity in both the original cohort and the validation cohort. Most TCR sequences were seen in very few donors, while some public TCRs were found in many individuals. Assigning TCR associations to individual alleles was difficult when HLA alleles, especially DR and DQ, strongly co-occurred. The presence/absence analyses assumed that sequencing depth was roughly uniform across donors, and that assumption may not be true. Linkage disequilibrium might explain the correlated functional status among segregating V segments, but an unknown experimental factor could not be excluded. A cluster of highly shared sequence variants was judged likely to represent a technical artifact of the sequencing pipeline. Some 15 rarely observed V segments, including chromosome 9 orphons, were excluded from the earlier analysis of a few hundred of the donors because counts were too low. In a later analysis, TCR association rates were found to vary across HLA loci, with the most associated TCRs seen for DRB1 alleles and the fewest for HLA-C alleles. For the cohort, immune exposure information was limited to CMV serostatus. A further reported finding was that TCR beta sequences accurately predicted the HLA-A and HLA-B alleles for most subjects in the first cohort. In a later analysis, HLA-associated TCR beta chains were found to be more clonally expanded and to have lower generation probabilities than equally common non-associated chains. Because some donors lacked HLA typing at each locus, the association tests relied only on the typed subset.

The library was generated by the immunoSEQ multiplex PCR assay. A mixture of 60 forward primers for TCR Vbeta segments and 13 reverse primers for TCR Jbeta segments was used in the multiplex PCR. Amplification of the CDR3 region of rearranged TCR beta genes was performed with a multiplex PCR assay on genomic DNA. On the Illumina HiSeq System, the amplified TCR beta libraries were sequenced as 87-base-pair reads. In the source study's methods: In a later analysis, tens of millions of unique TCR beta chains were counted across the roughly 670 repertoires, and around 11 million of these chains were shared by at least two donors. Raw reads were error-corrected and collapsed into unique sequences by a nearest-neighbor algorithm in which closely related sequences were merged to remove PCR and sequencing errors. CDR3 sequences were aligned to IMGT reference sequences to assign V, D and J gene segments. For a sequence to be retained, a match of at least six nucleotides was required to both a V gene segment and a J gene segment. A rearrangement was called productive if the CDR3 had no stop codons and remained in frame with V and J, and every other rearrangement was called non-productive. CDR3 was defined by IMGT convention, running from the second conserved V-encoded cysteine to the conserved J-encoded phenylalanine. Sequences without an unambiguous match to a single V gene segment were excluded from the earlier analysis of a few hundred of the donors. In an earlier analysis of 587 of the donors, V segments were called functional above 56.7% productive rearrangements and were called segregating when the between-donor standard deviation exceeded 5%. To diagnose cytomegalovirus status from the catalog of TCR beta chain sequences, a statistical classification framework was built. V and J gene assignment, in a later analysis, came from comparing TCR nucleotide sequences with IMGT/GENE-DB human TR gene sequences. A later analysis assigned CDR3 sequences and most-parsimonious VDJ recombination scenarios with the TCRdist pipeline. A later analysis defined each TCR beta chain by its CDR3 amino acid sequence plus V-gene family, and excluded reads lacking a unique V-gene family. As a way to deal with suspected cross-contamination and a sequencing artifact, a later analysis dropped roughly 620 nucleotide sequences that were highly shared and had low generation probability. In a later analysis, a clonal expansion index was calculated for each public chain from normalized within-repertoire ranks of inferred template counts. Generation probabilities in a later analysis came from a VDJ recombination model fitted to out-of-frame rearrangements, and those results were checked against IGoR. In a later analysis, TCR-TCR, TCR-HLA and TCR-CMV co-occurrence was scored with hypergeometric tests, and a repertoire-size bias correction was applied to TCR pairs. A later analysis estimated false discovery rates by permuting HLA or CMV assignments 20 times. In a later analysis, co-occurring TCRs were grouped with DBSCAN, and TCRdist sequence similarity was added when clustering was performed within HLA-allele-positive subsets. Co-occurrence clustering excluded repertoires with fewer than 30,000 or more than 120,000 public chains, plus five with anomalous nucleotide sharing. Not all clones reach the TCRdb copy of this immuneACCESS table, which keeps in-frame sequences only. Checked studies attribute under half of the gap to unresolved V genes and leave the rest unexplained. The V and J calls and the clone size are those of that table, but D and trimming were determined from the DNA. The sample includes about 190,000 clones, with 70% to 75% observed a single time. 4% to 5% of the sample belongs to the ten largest clones.

The cohort was made up of about 670 healthy bone marrow donors. All cohort members were sampled while nominally healthy, although unrecorded immune exposures were likely present. The donor was CMV seropositive and was included in the group of 289 seropositive cohort members. Each donor provided a peripheral blood sample, and peripheral blood mononuclear cells were used for TCR beta sequencing. Genomic DNA was extracted from the blood cell samples with the Qiagen DNeasy Blood Extraction Kit. The receptor's source is a man in his thirties or forties in good health and CMV-seropositive. Sequenced sample: PBMCs. The chain is encoded by TRBV2 joined to TRBJ2-5; 6 matching bases give a weak D call of TRBD2. The DNA sequence is TGTGCCAGCAGTGAATTTCTAGCGAGCCAAGAGACCCAGTACTTC. Its product reads: CASSEFLASQETQYF.